Shown below are 9 T cell receptor beta chains from a single sample sequenced in a study of blood T cell repertoires in COVID-19. Using immunoSEQ multiplex PCR, the repertoire was profiled, and TCRdb retains in-frame clones only, with some absent. The sample carries hundreds of thousands of clones, more than 70% recorded once. Sequences were obtained from peripheral blood. Source of these receptors: a woman between 25 and 40 years old with COVID-19, enrolled during active disease.

A few counts support this clone. J is TRBJ2-2 and V is TRBV5-1, with D hard to call. The germline gives CDR1 SGHRS, CDR2 YFSETQ. Trimming removed 0 bases at V and 2 bases at J, with 8 bases between. There are 15 residues in the CDR3. The CDR3 here is CASSLEQTNTGELFF. CDR3 coding DNA: TGCGCCAGCAGCTTGGAACAGACAAACACCGGGGAGCTGTTTTTT.

The V gene is TRBV5-1, the J gene TRBJ1-6; D ambiguous. V dropped 0 bases and J dropped 10 bases, with 14 bases sitting between them. The CDR3 spans 15 residues. CDR1 and CDR2 from the germline V gene are SGHRS and YFSETQ. CDR3 bases: TGCGCCAGCAGCTTGGCCTCGGACTCCAGGTCACCCCTCCACTTT. Protein: CASSLASDSRSPLHF.

V gene TRBV14 combines with J gene TRBJ2-2; D may be TRBD2 (6 bases). This CDR3 contains 15 residues. Trimming cost V 4 bases and J 5 bases, with 14 bases left between them. The germline V gene has CDR1 SGHDN and CDR2 FVKESK. CDR3 sequence (DNA): TGTGCCAGCAGCCTAAAGGGACTGCCAACCGGGGAGCTGTTTTTT. The encoded protein is CASSLKGLPTGELFF.

This clone has more than one count but fewer than ten. This sequence joins TRBV1 and TRBJ2-1; TRBD2 is the table's D call and was not checked against the DNA. TRBV1 is marked as a pseudogene. CDR3 length equals 14 residues. In nucleotides, the CDR3 is TGCACCAGGACTAGCGGGGGCCTATACAATGAGCAGTTCTTC. Its translation is CTRTSGGLYNEQFF.

J is TRBJ2-2 and V is TRBV9, with D unresolved. The CDR3 totals 16 residues. The V and J ends lost 0 bases and 0 bases respectively, with 9 bases between them. Germline CDR1 and CDR2: SGDLS and YYNGEE. The CDR3, as DNA: TGTGCCAGCAGCGTAGGGAGTGGAGCGAACACCGGGGAGCTGTTTTTT. It translates to CASSVGSGANTGELFF.

V gene TRBV5-4 combines with J gene TRBJ2-1, with 16 nucleotides matching TRBD2. This CDR3 comprises 15 residues. Trimming at V came to 4 bases and at J to 8 bases, leaving 3 bases not matched to a gene. The germline gives CDR1 SGHNT, CDR2 YYREEE (reference sequence). DNA of the CDR3: TGTGCCAGCAGCATCGGGACTAGCGGGAGGGATGAGCAGTTCTTC. This translates into CASSIGTSGRDEQFF. Full variable domain (outside the CDR3, taken from reference TRBV5-4 and TRBJ2-1): ETGVTQSPTHLIKTRGQQVTLRCSSQSGHNTVSWYQQALGQGPQFIFQYYREEENGRGNFPPRFSGLQFPNYSSELNVNALELDDSALYLCASSIGTSGRDEQFFGPGTRLTVL.

This clone was seen only a few times. This sequence joins TRBV28 and TRBJ1-1; D may be TRBD1 (5 bases). CDR3 size: 16 residues. V dropped 6 bases and J dropped 1 base, with 18 bases sitting between them. Germline values: CDR1 MDHEN, CDR2 SYDVKM. The CDR3, as DNA: TGTGCCAGCAGCTTAGGGTTTCAGGGCGGGAACACTGAAGCTTTCTTT. This codes for CASSLGFQGGNTEAFF.

The V and J genes are TRBV14 and TRBJ2-1; 7 nucleotides align to TRBD2. Trimming removed 3 bases from V and 0 bases from J; junction bases left unmatched: 11. The CDR3 length is 18 residues. Germline V lookup: CDR1 SGHDN, CDR2 FVKESK. The CDR3 bases are TGTGCCAGCAGCCACTGGGAGGGGAGCGGGGCCTCCTACAATGAGCAGTTCTTC. This translates into CASSHWEGSGASYNEQFF.

The chain is built from TRBV5-6 and TRBJ2-2; D remains ambiguous. Per germline, CDR1 SGHDT and CDR2 YYEEEE. There are 16 residues in the CDR3. The V end lost 4 bases, the J end lost 4 bases, and 17 bases lay between the germline ends. CDR3: CASSTTVGRGTGELFF. The CDR3 region has the DNA TGTGCCAGCAGCACCACCGTTGGTCGAGGCACCGGGGAGCTGTTTTTT.